The present T cell receptor beta chain was sequenced within a study of T cells in Graves' hyperthyroidism and ophthalmopathy. Study-wide results and limits: Stable hyperthyroidism was separated from ophthalmopathy by a model based on 13 V-J features. Also found in blood were most expanded thyroid clonotypes above 0.001.

The diagnostic basis comprised clinical symptoms, serum thyroxine and TRAb, thyroid ultrasound and orbital computed tomography. This clonotype was observed many times. Its antigen remains unidentified. Amplified regions were TCR beta CDR3 sequences from RNA transcripts. The primer set for the first-round RT-PCR of the TCR CDR3 was HTBI. TCRdb reanalysed the multiplex PCR reads using MiXCR and keeps one entry per CDR3 protein. The sample carries roughly 400,000 distinct CDR3 sequences, 15% to 18% recorded once. CDR3 length equals 11 residues. The junction had 8 bases not matched to a gene; V was cut back by 5 bases and J by 13 bases. Germline V gene lookup returns CDR1 DFQATT and CDR2 SNEGSKA (reference sequence).

Sequencing used blood. The TCR sequence derives from a woman between 18 and 29 years old with Graves' hyperthyroidism that later progressed to Graves' ophthalmopathy. The chain has TRBV20-1 and TRBJ2-1; 7 bases map to TRBD1. The CDR3 DNA follows: TGCAGTGCTTCGACAGGGTTGGGTCAGTTCTTC. Amino acids: CSASTGLGQFF.